These 2 T cell receptor beta chains were sequenced from one sample in a study of CD8+ T cells in alopecia areata (dated by TCRdb to the late 2010s). The library was made by the immunoSEQ multiplex PCR assay. RNA was extracted from all samples and reverse transcribed into cDNA as template for TCR sequencing. Here the immuneACCESS table is served through TCRdb, limited to in-frame sequences with V and J called. Missing clones are a known gap in these copies; in checked studies unresolved V genes cover under half, and the rest lacks a known reason. The sample table holds approximately 150,000 clones, of which 67% were seen once. The ten largest clonotypes hold roughly 11% of the sample. This sample's time point label indicates: baseline before oral tofacitinib. The material was CD8+ T cells sorted from blood, obtained at week 0. Receptors originate from a human donor with alopecia areata.

The chain joins TRBV4-2 to TRBJ2-1; D possibly corresponds to TRBD1 (6 bases). The V gene's germline CDR1 is LGHNA and CDR2 YNFKEQ. The CDR3 runs 13 residues. Trimming stripped 5 bases from V and 7 bases from J, with 12 bases between. In DNA, the CDR3 is TGTGCCAGCAGCAAAGGGGGTCTTAATGAGCAGTTCTTC. As protein: CASSKGGLNEQFF.

To note about this clone: The sample holds other DNA sequences that translate to the same CDR3. CDR3 protein: CASSYRLADADTQYF. CDR3 DNA: TGTGCCAGCAGTTACAGACTAGCGGACGCAGATACGCAGTATTTT. This chain connects TRBV6-5 to TRBJ2-3, with 9 bases lining up with TRBD2. Germline V lookup: CDR1 MNHEY, CDR2 SVGAGI. The CDR3 covers 15 residues. The J segment lost 4 bases and the V segment lost 2 bases, leaving 4 bases of the junction unmatched.